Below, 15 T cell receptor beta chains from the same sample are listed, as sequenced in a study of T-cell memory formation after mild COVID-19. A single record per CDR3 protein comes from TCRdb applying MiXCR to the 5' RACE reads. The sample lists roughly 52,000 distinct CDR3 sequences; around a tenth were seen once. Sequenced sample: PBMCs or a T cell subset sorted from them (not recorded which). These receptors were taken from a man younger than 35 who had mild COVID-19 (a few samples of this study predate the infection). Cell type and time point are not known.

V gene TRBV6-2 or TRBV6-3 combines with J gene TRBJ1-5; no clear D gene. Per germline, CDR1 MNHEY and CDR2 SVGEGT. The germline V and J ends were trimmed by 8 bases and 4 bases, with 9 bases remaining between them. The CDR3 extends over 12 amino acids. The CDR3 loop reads CASGERNQPQHF. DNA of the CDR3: TGTGCCAGCGGAGAGAGAAATCAGCCCCAGCATTTT.

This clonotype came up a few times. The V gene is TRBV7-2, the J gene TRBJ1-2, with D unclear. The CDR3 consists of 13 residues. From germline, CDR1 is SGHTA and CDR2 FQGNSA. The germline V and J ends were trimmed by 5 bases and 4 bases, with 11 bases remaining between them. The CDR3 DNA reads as TGTGCCAGCAGCCTGCAACCTTTCTATGGCTACACCTTC. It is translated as CASSLQPFYGYTF.

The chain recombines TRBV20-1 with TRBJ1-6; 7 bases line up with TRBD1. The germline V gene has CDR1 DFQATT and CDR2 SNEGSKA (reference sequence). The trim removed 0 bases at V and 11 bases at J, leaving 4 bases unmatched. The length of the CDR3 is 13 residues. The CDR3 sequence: CSAREQGTAPLHF. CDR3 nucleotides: TGCAGTGCTAGAGAACAGGGGACGGCACCCCTCCACTTT.

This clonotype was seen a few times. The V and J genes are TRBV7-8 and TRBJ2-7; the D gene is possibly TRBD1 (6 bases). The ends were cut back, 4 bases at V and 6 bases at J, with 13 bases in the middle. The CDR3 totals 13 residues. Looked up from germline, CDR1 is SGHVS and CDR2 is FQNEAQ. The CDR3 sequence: CASSSQGNGEQYV. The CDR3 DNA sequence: TGTGCCAGCAGCTCGCAGGGGAACGGCGAGCAGTACGTC.

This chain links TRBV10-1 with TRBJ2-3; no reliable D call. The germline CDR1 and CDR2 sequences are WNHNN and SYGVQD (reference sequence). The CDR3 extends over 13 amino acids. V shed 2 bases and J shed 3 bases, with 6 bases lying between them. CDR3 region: CASSEGGTDTQYF. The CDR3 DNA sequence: TGCGCCAGCAGTGAGGGTGGGACAGATACGCAGTATTTT.

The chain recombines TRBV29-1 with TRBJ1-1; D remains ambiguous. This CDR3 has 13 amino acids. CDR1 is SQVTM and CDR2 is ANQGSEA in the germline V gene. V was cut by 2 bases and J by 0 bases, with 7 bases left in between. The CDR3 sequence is CSVETILNTEAFF. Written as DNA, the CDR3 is TGCAGCGTTGAAACCATCCTGAACACTGAAGCTTTCTTT.

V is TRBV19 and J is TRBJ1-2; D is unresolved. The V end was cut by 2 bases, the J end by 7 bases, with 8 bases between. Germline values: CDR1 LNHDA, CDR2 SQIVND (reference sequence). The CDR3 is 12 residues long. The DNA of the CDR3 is TGTGCCAGTAGTATAATGGACGGTGGCTACACCTTC. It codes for CASSIMDGGYTF. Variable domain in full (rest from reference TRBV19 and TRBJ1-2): DGGITQSPKYLFRKEGQNVTLSCEQNLNHDAMYWYRQDPGQGLRLIYYSQIVNDFQKGDIAEGYSVSREKKESFPLTVTSAQKNPTAFYLCASSIMDGGYTFGSGTRLTVV.

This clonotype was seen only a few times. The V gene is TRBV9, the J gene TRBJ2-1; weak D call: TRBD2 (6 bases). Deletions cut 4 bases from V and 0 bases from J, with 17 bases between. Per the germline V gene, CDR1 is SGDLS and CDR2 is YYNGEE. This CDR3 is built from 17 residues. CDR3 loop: CASSPGVLVNSYNEQFF. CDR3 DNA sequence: TGTGCCAGCAGCCCGGGGGTTCTAGTAAACTCCTACAATGAGCAGTTCTTC.

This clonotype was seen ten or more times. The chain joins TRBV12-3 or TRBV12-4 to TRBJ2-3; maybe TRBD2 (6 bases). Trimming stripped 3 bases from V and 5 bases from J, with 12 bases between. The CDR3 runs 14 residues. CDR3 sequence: CASSFLAGQDTQYF. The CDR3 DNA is TGTGCCAGCAGTTTCTTGGCGGGGCAAGATACGCAGTATTTT.

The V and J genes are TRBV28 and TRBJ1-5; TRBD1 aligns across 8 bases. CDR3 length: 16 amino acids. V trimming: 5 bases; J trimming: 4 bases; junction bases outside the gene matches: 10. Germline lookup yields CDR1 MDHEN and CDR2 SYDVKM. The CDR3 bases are TGTGCCAGCAGTCCAGTCGGACAGGGAGCGAATCAGCCCCAGCATTTT. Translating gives CASSPVGQGANQPQHF. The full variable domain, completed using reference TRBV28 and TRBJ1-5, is DVKVTQSSRYLVKRTGEKVFLECVQDMDHENMFWYRQDPGLGLRLIYFSYDVKMKEKGDIPEGYSVSREKKERFSLILESASTNQTSMYLCASSPVGQGANQPQHFGDGTRLSIL.

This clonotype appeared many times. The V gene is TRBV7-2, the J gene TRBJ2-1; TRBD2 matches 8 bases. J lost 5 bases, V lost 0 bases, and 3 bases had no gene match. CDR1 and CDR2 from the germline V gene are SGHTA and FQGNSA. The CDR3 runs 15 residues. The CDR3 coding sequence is TGTGCCAGCAGCTTAGCGTTAGCGGGGCACAATGAGCAGTTCTTC. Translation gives CASSLALAGHNEQFF.

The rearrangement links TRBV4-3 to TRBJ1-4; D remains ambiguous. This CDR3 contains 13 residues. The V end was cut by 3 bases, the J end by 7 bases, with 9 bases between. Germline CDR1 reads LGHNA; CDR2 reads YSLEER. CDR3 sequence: CASSQLGIEKLFF. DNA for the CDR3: TGCGCCAGCAGCCAGTTGGGGATTGAAAAACTGTTTTTT.

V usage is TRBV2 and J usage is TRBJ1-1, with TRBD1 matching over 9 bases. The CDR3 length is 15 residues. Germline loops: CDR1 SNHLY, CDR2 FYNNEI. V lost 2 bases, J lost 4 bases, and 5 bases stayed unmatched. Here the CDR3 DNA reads TGTGCCAGCAGTGAATACAGGGGGCTTCTCACTGAAGCTTTCTTT. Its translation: CASSEYRGLLTEAFF.

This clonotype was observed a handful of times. The chain's CDR3 is CASSLGVPGTNEKLFF. CDR3 nucleotides: TGTGCCAGCAGCTTAGGGGTCCCGGGAACTAATGAAAAACTGTTTTTT. The gene calls are TRBV7-9 and TRBJ1-4; D gene unclear. With 1 base removed from V and 1 base from J, the gap between germline ends came to 10 bases. This CDR3 region has 16 residues. CDR1 is SEHNR, CDR2 FQNEAQ, per germline (reference sequence).

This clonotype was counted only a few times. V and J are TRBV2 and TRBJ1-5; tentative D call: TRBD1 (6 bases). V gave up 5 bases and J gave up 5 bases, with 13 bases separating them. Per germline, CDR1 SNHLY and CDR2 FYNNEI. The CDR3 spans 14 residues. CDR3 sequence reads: CASSFTGIYQPQHF. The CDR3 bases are TGTGCCAGCAGTTTTACAGGGATATATCAGCCCCAGCATTTT.